These T cell receptor beta chains were read from a single sample in a study of cytomegalovirus exposure and HLA in healthy donors. Sequencing used immunoSEQ multiplex PCR; TCRdb keeps in-frame clones, though not all of them. This sample carries more than 100,000 clones, over 65% of them seen once, and the ten largest clones take approximately 3.5%. The specimen was PBMCs. All receptors come from a woman in her thirties in good health and CMV-seropositive. The CDR3 runs from the conserved cysteine through the conserved F or W. D genes are given only for firm matches. Clone size is stated in some rows and not others, as once, few, many or a class when expanded.

>few|TRBV7-2|TRBD1|TRBJ1-2
TGTGCCAGCAGCTTCGGGACAGTCTATGGCTACACCTTC
CASSFGTVYGYTF
>-|TRBV6-4|TRBD2|TRBJ2-1
TGTGCCAGCAGTGACTCCGGGGGGGGCGGAGGTGAGCAGTTCTTC
CASSDSGGGGGEQFF
>-|TRBV9|-|TRBJ2-2
TGTGCCAGCAGCATCACCCGGAGGGGGCGAGACGGGGAGCTGTTTTTT
CASSITRRGRDGELFF
>-|TRBV10-3|-|TRBJ2-1
TGTGCCATCAGTGACGAGGAATGGGAGCAGTTCTTC
CAISDEEWEQFF
>-|TRBV4-2|TRBD2|TRBJ2-7
TGTGCCAGCAGCCGTAGCGGGGGCCAAACCTACGAGCAGTACTTC
CASSRSGGQTYEQYF
>-|TRBV25-1|-|TRBJ2-1
TGTGCCAGCAGTGTAGGGGCGGGGACCTACAATGAGCAGTTCTTC
CASSVGAGTYNEQFF
>-|TRBV29-1|-|TRBJ2-7
TGCAGCGTTGTACGAGGTACCTCCTACGAGCAGTACTTC
CSVVRGTSYEQYF
>once|TRBV9|TRBD2|TRBJ2-7
TGTGCCAGCAGCCCAGGGACTATTACCGCCTACGAGCAGTACTTC
CASSPGTITAYEQYF
>-|TRBV5-1|TRBD2|TRBJ2-1
TGCGCCAGCAGCTTGGATGGGACTAGCGGGTTTGAGCAGTTCTTC
CASSLDGTSGFEQFF
>-|TRBV5-1|TRBD1|TRBJ2-7
TGCGCCAGCAGCCGGACAGGGGACTCCTACGAGCAGTACTTC
CASSRTGDSYEQYF
>-|TRBV28|-|TRBJ1-2
TGTGCCAGCAGTTTTGCAGGGATCCCTCTTGGCTACACCTTC
CASSFAGIPLGYTF
>-|TRBV6-5|-|TRBJ2-4
TGTGCCAGCAGTTACTCGGCAGGGGCCGAAAACATTCAGTACTTC
CASSYSAGAENIQYF
>once|TRBV14|TRBD1|TRBJ2-1
TGTGCCAGCAGCCTCAGAGGGGGCAGGGCCTACAATGAGCAGTTCTTC
CASSLRGGRAYNEQFF
>-|TRBV19|-|TRBJ2-6
TGTGCCAGTAGTATAGGGGGCACGGCCAACGTCCTGACTTTC
CASSIGGTANVLTF
>-|TRBV5-6|-|TRBJ2-1
TGTGCCAGCAGCTTTATACCAGTTGAGCAGTTCTTC
CASSFIPVEQFF
>-|TRBV18|TRBD1|TRBJ1-2
TGTGCCAGCTCACCAGGACAGGGGGCGTACTATGGCTACACCTTC
CASSPGQGAYYGYTF
>-|TRBV27|TRBD2|TRBJ2-1
TGTGCCAGCGCGGGACTAGCCTATACCGATGAGCAGTTCTTC
CASAGLAYTDEQFF
>-|TRBV4-2|-|TRBJ1-2
TGTGCCAGCGGACCTTCCCGGGGATCATCAGATGGCTACACCTTC
CASGPSRGSSDGYTF
>-|TRBV18|TRBD1|TRBJ1-2
TGTGCCAGCTCACCAGGACAGGACTATGGCTACACCTTC
CASSPGQDYGYTF
>-|TRBV7-2|-|TRBJ2-6
TGTGCCAGCAGCGTCCCGGGGGCCAACGTCCTGACTTTC
CASSVPGANVLTF
>few|TRBV2|TRBD2|TRBJ2-2
TGTGCCAGCAACCGACTAGCGGGGACCGGGGAGCTGTTTTTT
CASNRLAGTGELFF
>-|TRBV4-1|TRBD1|TRBJ2-1
TGCGCCAGCAGCCAAGGTCAGGGGGCGGGTGAGCAGTTCTTC
CASSQGQGAGEQFF
>-|TRBV18|-|TRBJ2-5
TGTGCCAGCTCACCAGCTAGGCAGGAGACCCAGTACTTC
CASSPARQETQYF
>-|TRBV5-1|-|TRBJ2-2
TGCGCCAGCAGCTGGTCAAACGGGGTCACCGGGGAGCTGTTTTTT
CASSWSNGVTGELFF
>-|TRBV10-3|-|TRBJ1-1
TGTGCCATCAGGGGGGGAGGGCCTATGAACACTGAAGCTTTCTTT
CAIRGGGPMNTEAFF
>-|TRBV6-5|TRBD2|TRBJ2-5
TGTGCCAGCAGTAAGGGACTAGCGGGGTCGGCGACCCAGTACTTC
CASSKGLAGSATQYF
>-|TRBV4-3|-|TRBJ1-4
TGCGCCAGCAGCCAAGGTCAGCGGGGATCGTGTGAAAAACTGTTTTTT
CASSQGQRGSCEKLFF
>-|TRBV7-9|-|TRBJ1-4
TGTGCCAGCAGCTTAGGGGGGCTTAATGAAAAACTGTTTTTT
CASSLGGLNEKLFF
>few|TRBV2|TRBD2|TRBJ2-1
TGTGCCAGCGAAAGGACTAGCGGGGGCCACAATGAGCAGTTCTTC
CASERTSGGHNEQFF
>-|TRBV4-2|TRBD1|TRBJ1-6
TGTGCCAGCAGCCAAGAACCACAGGGGGCGGATATGAATTCACCCCTCCACTTT
CASSQEPQGADMNSPLHF
>-|TRBV4-3|-|TRBJ2-3
TGCGCCAGCAGCCAAGGGGGGGTGGCCGCCACAGATACGCAGTATTTT
CASSQGGVAATDTQYF
>-|TRBV19|-|TRBJ1-5
TGTGCCAGTAGTATGGCGGGGGGCGGGCAGCCCCAGCATTTT
CASSMAGGGQPQHF